A selection of T cell receptor beta chains follows, all from one sample in a study of T cell responses to AZD1222 COVID-19 vaccine. Profiled with immunoSEQ multiplex PCR; TCRdb holds only in-frame clones, not every one. This repertoire shows tens of thousands of clones, about 81% found once; its top ten account for 20% to 30%. Sequences were derived from peripheral blood, sampled on day 0 of AZD1222 vaccination. The receptors here all came from an adult in good health. Each CDR3 is given with its conserved first and last residue. D genes are given only for firm matches. Expanded clones are given a class, and other clones once, few, many or no size at all.

abundance,d_gene,j_gene,v_gene,CDR3aa,CDR3nt
few,-,TRBJ2-1,TRBV9,CASSVESRAGLPFF,TGTGCCAGCAGCGTAGAATCCAGGGCTGGGCTTCCGTTCTTC
-,TRBD2,TRBJ2-7,TRBV5-1,CASSFGLAGGQSYEQYF,TGCGCCAGCAGCTTCGGACTAGCGGGAGGCCAGTCCTACGAGCAGTACTTC
-,TRBD1,TRBJ2-5,TRBV12-3/TRBV12-4,CASRKTGDETQYF,TGTGCCAGCAGGAAAACAGGGGATGAGACCCAGTACTTC
-,TRBD2,TRBJ2-1,TRBV5-1,CASSLGTSAGYNEQFF,TGCGCCAGCAGCTTAGGGACTAGCGCGGGCTACAATGAGCAGTTCTTC
once,-,TRBJ2-1,TRBV4-3,CASSQEAAETYNEQFF,TGCGCCAGCAGCCAAGAAGCAGCGGAGACCTACAATGAGCAGTTCTTC
-,-,TRBJ1-2,TRBV19,CASSEDSNYGYTF,TGTGCCAGTAGTGAGGACAGTAACTATGGCTACACCTTC
-,TRBD2,TRBJ2-2,TRBV7-3,CASSLGLAGGPNTGELFF,TGTGCCAGCAGCTTAGGGCTAGCGGGAGGGCCGAACACCGGGGAGCTGTTTTTT
once,-,TRBJ1-2,TRBV7-2,CASSSGGHNYGYTF,TGTGCCAGCAGCTCCGGGGGGCATAACTATGGCTACACCTTC
once,-,TRBJ1-4,TRBV5-5,CASSLGALNEKLFF,TGTGCCAGCAGCTTGGGGGCTTTAAATGAAAAACTGTTTTTT
-,-,TRBJ1-1,TRBV2,CASRLTGEAFF,TGTGCCAGCAGGTTAACAGGAGAAGCTTTCTTT
-,-,TRBJ2-1,TRBV7-2,CASSPRGPSSYNEQFF,TGTGCCAGCAGCCCCAGGGGTCCGAGCTCCTACAATGAGCAGTTCTTC
-,-,TRBJ2-7,TRBV11-1,CASSLDSYEQYF,TGTGCCAGCAGCCTGGACTCCTACGAGCAGTACTTC
-,-,TRBJ1-1,TRBV10-1,CASSESSGLSVFF,TGCGCCAGCAGTGAGTCCTCAGGTTTGAGTGTCTTCTTT
-,-,TRBJ1-1,TRBV11-1,CASILGAGNTEAFF,TGTGCCAGCATCTTAGGGGCAGGGAACACTGAAGCTTTCTTT
-,-,TRBJ1-3,TRBV7-2,CASSLRQVFSGNTIYF,TGTGCCAGCAGCTTGAGACAGGTGTTCTCTGGAAACACCATATATTTT
-,TRBD1,TRBJ2-1,TRBV7-9,CASSPRDRSYNEQFF,TGTGCCAGCAGCCCCCGGGACAGGTCTTACAATGAGCAGTTCTTC
-,-,TRBJ1-6,TRBV11-3,CASSLAGRGSPLHF,TGTGCCAGCAGCTTAGCAGGGCGAGGTTCACCCCTCCACTTT
once,-,TRBJ1-4,TRBV7-2,CASSPGGANEKLFF,TGTGCCAGCAGCCCCGGGGGAGCTAATGAAAAACTGTTTTTT
few,-,TRBJ1-5,TRBV7-8,CASSFSTTGQPQHF,TGTGCCAGCAGCTTTTCGACGACCGGTCAGCCCCAGCATTTT
-,-,TRBJ2-1,TRBV6-4,CASSVGGNTYNEQFF,TGTGCCAGCAGTGTGGGCGGGAACACCTACAATGAGCAGTTCTTC
-,TRBD1,TRBJ1-1,TRBV12-3/TRBV12-4,CASRRTGNTEAFF,TGTGCCAGCAGGCGGACAGGGAACACTGAAGCTTTCTTT
few,-,TRBJ2-7,TRBV25-1,CASSAGYEQYF,TGTGCCAGCAGTGCCGGGTACGAGCAGTACTTC
-,-,TRBJ2-7,TRBV4-1,CASSPNRLVRGYEQYF,TGCGCCAGCAGCCCGAACCGACTAGTGAGGGGCTACGAGCAGTACTTC
-,TRBD2,TRBJ2-1,TRBV2,CASITLAEPSNEQFF,TGTGCCAGCATTACACTAGCGGAGCCCTCCAATGAGCAGTTCTTC
-,TRBD1,TRBJ1-5,TRBV7-2,CASSPDHGDSQPQHF,TGTGCCAGCAGCCCAGACCACGGGGACAGCCAGCCCCAGCATTTT
-,-,TRBJ1-4,TRBV11-3,CASSPDSESANEKLFF,TGTGCCAGCAGCCCCGACTCCGAGTCGGCTAATGAAAAACTGTTTTTT
-,-,TRBJ1-1,TRBV6-6,CASMLSGNTEAFF,TGTGCCAGCATGTTATCCGGGAACACTGAAGCTTTCTTT
once,-,TRBJ2-1,TRBV19,CASSISGYSYNEQFF,TGTGCCAGTAGTATCTCGGGTTATTCCTACAATGAGCAGTTCTTC
-,-,TRBJ2-5,TRBV5-5,CASSRTGEETQYF,TGTGCCAGCAGCCGGACGGGGGAGGAGACCCAGTACTTC
-,-,TRBJ1-1,TRBV6-5,CASRTDGTEAFF,TGTGCCAGCAGGACGGACGGGACTGAAGCTTTCTTT
-,-,TRBJ1-1,TRBV19,CASSTLDRTEAFF,TGTGCCAGTAGTACCCTTGACCGAACTGAAGCTTTCTTT
-,TRBD1,TRBJ2-1,TRBV25-1,CASSESGQGYNEQFF,TGTGCCAGCAGTGAATCTGGACAGGGTTACAATGAGCAGTTCTTC
-,-,TRBJ2-5,TRBV5-4,CASSLTGTGSETQYF,TGTGCCAGCAGCTTGACAGGGACTGGGTCAGAGACCCAGTACTTC
-,-,TRBJ1-1,TRBV7-8,CASSFQRRLNTEAFF,TGTGCCAGCAGCTTCCAAAGGAGGTTGAACACTGAAGCTTTCTTT
-,TRBD1,TRBJ1-2,TRBV6-5,CASRDTGVYGYTF,TGTGCCAGCAGGGATACAGGGGTCTATGGCTACACCTTC
-,TRBD1,TRBJ1-6,TRBV9,CASSGQGAGNSPLHF,TGTGCCAGCAGCGGTCAGGGGGCAGGTAATTCACCCCTCCACTTT
once,-,TRBJ2-2,TRBV21-1,CASSAPNTGELFF,TGTGCCAGCAGCGCACCGAACACCGGGGAGCTGTTTTTT
-,TRBD2,TRBJ2-4,TRBV9,CASSAGLAGGLAKNIQYF,TGTGCCAGCAGCGCCGGACTAGCGGGAGGCCTAGCCAAAAACATTCAGTACTTC
-,TRBD2,TRBJ2-5,TRBV7-9,CASSRLADLIETQYF,TGTGCCAGCAGCCGACTAGCGGATTTAATCGAGACCCAGTACTTC
-,-,TRBJ1-4,TRBV6-4,CASSERVGEKLFF,TGTGCCAGCAGTGAGAGGGTCGGGGAAAAACTGTTTTTT
-,TRBD2,TRBJ2-1,TRBV7-8,CASSLAASGRKQFF,TGTGCCAGCAGCTTAGCCGCTAGCGGGAGAAAACAGTTCTTC
-,TRBD1,TRBJ1-3,TRBV3-1/TRBV3-2,CASSPGTGHGNTIYF,TGTGCCAGCAGCCCTGGGACAGGGCACGGAAACACCATATATTTT
few,-,TRBJ1-3,TRBV6-5,CASIKGMSGNTIYF,TGTGCCAGCATCAAGGGTATGTCTGGAAACACCATATATTTT
-,-,TRBJ2-5,TRBV6-1,CASSDIRTQYF,TGTGCCAGCAGTGATATCCGGACCCAGTACTTC